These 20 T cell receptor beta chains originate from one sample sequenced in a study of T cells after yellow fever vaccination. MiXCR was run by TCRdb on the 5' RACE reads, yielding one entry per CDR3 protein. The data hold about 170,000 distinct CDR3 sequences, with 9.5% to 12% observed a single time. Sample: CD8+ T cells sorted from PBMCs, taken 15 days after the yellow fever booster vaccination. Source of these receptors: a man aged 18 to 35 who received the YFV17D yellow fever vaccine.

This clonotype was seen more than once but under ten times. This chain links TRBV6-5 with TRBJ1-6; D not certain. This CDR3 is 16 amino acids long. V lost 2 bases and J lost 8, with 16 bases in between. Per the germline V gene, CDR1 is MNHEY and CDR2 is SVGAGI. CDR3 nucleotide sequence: TGTGCCAGCAGTTACAATAGCCCTGACGTTTATTCACCCCTCCACTTT. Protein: CASSYNSPDVYSPLHF.

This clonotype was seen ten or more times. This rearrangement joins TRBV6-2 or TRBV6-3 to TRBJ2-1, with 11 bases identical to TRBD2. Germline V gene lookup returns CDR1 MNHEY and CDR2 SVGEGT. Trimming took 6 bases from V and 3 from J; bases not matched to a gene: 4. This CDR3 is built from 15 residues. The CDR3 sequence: CASSILAGGYNEQFF. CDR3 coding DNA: TGTGCCAGCAGCATCCTAGCGGGGGGCTACAATGAGCAGTTCTTC.

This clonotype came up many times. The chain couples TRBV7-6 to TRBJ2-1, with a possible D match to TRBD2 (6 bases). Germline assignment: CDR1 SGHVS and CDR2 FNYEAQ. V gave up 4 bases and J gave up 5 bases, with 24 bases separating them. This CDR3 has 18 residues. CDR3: CASSYMTRLALGDNEQFF. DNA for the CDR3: TGTGCCAGCAGCTATATGACTAGATTGGCACTCGGTGACAATGAGCAGTTCTTC.

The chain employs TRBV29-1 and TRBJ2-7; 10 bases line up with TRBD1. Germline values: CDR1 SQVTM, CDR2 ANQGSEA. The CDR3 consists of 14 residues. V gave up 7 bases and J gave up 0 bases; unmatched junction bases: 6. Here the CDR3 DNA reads TGCAGCGCCGGGACAGGGGCGAGCTCCTACGAGCAGTACTTC. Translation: CSAGTGASSYEQYF.

CDR3 region: CASSLGQGNQPYEQYF. CDR3 nucleotide sequence: TGTGCCAGCAGCCTGGGACAGGGGAACCAGCCCTACGAGCAGTACTTC. The rearrangement joins TRBV7-9 to TRBJ2-7; TRBD1 matches at 10 bases. This CDR3 has 16 residues. Germline loops: CDR1 SEHNR, CDR2 FQNEAQ (reference sequence). The ends lost 5 bases at V and 2 bases at J; junction bases unmatched: 9. Looking up the rest from reference TRBV7-9 and TRBJ2-7 gives the full variable domain: DTGVSQNPRHKITKRGQNVTFRCDPISEHNRLYWYRQTLGQGPEFLTYFQNEAQLEKSRLLSDRFSAERPKGSFSTLEIQRTEQGDSAMYLCASSLGQGNQPYEQYFGPGTRLTVT.

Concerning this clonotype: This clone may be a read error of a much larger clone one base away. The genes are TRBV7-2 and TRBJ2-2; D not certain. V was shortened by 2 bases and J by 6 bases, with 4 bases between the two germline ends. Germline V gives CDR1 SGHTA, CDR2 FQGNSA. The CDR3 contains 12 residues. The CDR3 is CASSLWSGELFF. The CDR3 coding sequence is TGTGCCAGCAGCTTATGGTCCGGGGAGCTGTTTTTT.

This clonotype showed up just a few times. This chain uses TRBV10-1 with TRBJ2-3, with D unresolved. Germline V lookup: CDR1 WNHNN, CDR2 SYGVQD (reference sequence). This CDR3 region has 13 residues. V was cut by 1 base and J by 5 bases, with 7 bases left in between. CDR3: CASSEYPRDTQYF. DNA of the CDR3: TGCGCCAGCAGTGAGTATCCCAGAGATACGCAGTATTTT.

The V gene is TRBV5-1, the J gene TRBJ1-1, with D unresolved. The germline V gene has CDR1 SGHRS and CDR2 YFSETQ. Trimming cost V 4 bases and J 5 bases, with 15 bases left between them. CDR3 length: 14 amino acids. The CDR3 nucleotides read TGCGCCAGCAGCCCCCCCATTCGGGGAACTGAAGCTTTCTTT. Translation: CASSPPIRGTEAFF.

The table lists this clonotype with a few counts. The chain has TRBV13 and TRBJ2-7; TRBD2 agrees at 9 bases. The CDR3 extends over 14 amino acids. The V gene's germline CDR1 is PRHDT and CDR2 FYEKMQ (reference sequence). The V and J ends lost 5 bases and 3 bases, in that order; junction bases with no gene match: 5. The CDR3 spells CASSRLADYYEQYF. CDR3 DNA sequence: TGTGCCAGCAGCCGACTAGCGGACTACTACGAGCAGTACTTC.

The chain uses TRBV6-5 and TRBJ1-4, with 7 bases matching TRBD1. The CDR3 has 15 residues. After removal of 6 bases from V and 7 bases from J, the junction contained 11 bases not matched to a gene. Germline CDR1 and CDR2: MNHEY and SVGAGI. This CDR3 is CASRDLTGSGEKLFF. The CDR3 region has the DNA TGTGCCAGCAGGGATCTGACAGGGAGCGGTGAAAAACTGTTTTTT.

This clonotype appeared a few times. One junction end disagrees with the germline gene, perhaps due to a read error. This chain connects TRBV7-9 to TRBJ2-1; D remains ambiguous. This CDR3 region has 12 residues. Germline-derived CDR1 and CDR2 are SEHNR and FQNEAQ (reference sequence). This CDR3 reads CASSLDMDGPLF. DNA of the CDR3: TGTGCCAGCAGCTTAGATATGGACGGCCCGCTCTTC.

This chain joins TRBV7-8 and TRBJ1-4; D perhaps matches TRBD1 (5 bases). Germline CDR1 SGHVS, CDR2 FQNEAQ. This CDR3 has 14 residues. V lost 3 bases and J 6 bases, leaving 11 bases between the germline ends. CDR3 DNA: TGTGCCAGCAGCTTGACAGTGCACCATGAAAAACTGTTTTTT. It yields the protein CASSLTVHHEKLFF.

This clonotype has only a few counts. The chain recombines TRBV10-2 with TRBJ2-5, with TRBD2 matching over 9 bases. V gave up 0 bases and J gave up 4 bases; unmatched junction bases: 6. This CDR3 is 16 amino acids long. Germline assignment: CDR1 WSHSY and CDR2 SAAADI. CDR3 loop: CASSESVAGEPETQYF. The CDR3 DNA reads TGCGCCAGCAGTGAGTCTGTAGCGGGGGAACCAGAGACCCAGTACTTC.

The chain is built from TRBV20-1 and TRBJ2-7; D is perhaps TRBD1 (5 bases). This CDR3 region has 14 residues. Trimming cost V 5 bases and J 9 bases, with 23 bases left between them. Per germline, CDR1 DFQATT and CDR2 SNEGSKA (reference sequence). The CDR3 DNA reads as TGCAGTGCTCAGGGTCCCATAGTAAAGCATTGGCAGTACGTC. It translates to CSAQGPIVKHWQYV.

The CDR3 protein is CASSRAGAIDTQYF. The CDR3 DNA follows: TGCGCCAGCAGCAGAGCGGGGGCTATAGATACGCAGTATTTT. The chain combines TRBV5-1 with TRBJ2-3; 8 bases are shared with TRBD2. V lost 4 bases to trimming and J lost 5 bases; unmatched junction nucleotides: 6. The CDR3 consists of 14 residues. Germline CDR1 and CDR2: SGHRS and YFSETQ.

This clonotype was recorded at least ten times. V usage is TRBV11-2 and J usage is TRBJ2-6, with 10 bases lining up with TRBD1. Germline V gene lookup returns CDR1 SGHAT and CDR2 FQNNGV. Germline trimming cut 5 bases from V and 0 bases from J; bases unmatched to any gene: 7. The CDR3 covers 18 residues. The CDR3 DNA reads TGTGCCAGCAGCGCCCCCGGGACAGGGGTCTCTGGGGCCAACGTCCTGACTTTC. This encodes CASSAPGTGVSGANVLTF.

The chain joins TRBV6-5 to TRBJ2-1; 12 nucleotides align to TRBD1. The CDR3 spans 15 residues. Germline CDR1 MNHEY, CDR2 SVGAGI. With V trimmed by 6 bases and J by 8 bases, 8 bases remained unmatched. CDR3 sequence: CASRAGTGGGDEQFF. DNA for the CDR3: TGTGCCAGCAGAGCCGGGACAGGGGGCGGGGATGAGCAGTTCTTC.

CDR3 protein: CASSLGGTGSTEAFF. As DNA, the CDR3 is TGCGCCAGCAGCTTGGGGGGGACAGGGTCCACTGAAGCTTTCTTT. The chain carries TRBV5-1 and TRBJ1-1, with TRBD1 matching over 9 bases. Germline V gene lookup returns CDR1 SGHRS and CDR2 YFSETQ. After removal of 0 bases from V and 4 bases from J, the junction contained 4 bases not matched to a gene. The CDR3 is 15 residues long.

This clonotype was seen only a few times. The CDR3 here is CATSTTGGPNSPLHF. The CDR3, as DNA: TGTGCCACCAGCACCACAGGGGGCCCGAATTCACCCCTCCACTTT. The chain links TRBV15 to TRBJ1-6; 9 bases align to TRBD1. V shed 4 bases and J 7 bases; nucleotides not matched to a gene: 5. The length of the CDR3 is 15 residues. CDR1 is LNHNV and CDR2 is YYDKDF in the germline V gene (reference sequence).

CDR3 bases: TGCGCCAGCGGGACTAGCGGCGGGGGCGATGAGCAGTTCTTC. Protein sequence: CASGTSGGGDEQFF. The chain joins TRBV4-3 to TRBJ2-1, with TRBD2 matching over 11 bases. The V gene end was trimmed by 8 bases and the J gene end by 8 bases; junction bases not matched to a gene: 8. This CDR3 comprises 14 residues. The germline V gene encodes CDR1 LGHNA and CDR2 YSLEER.